The source of this TCR beta chain is a study of Ad26.COV2.S vaccination and SARS-CoV-2 variants. For the study at large: The donor belonged to the COV1001 Ad26.COV2.S trial arm.

About this clone: The target antigen is unknown.

The treatment: 15 to 20 received Ad26.COV2.S at low or high dose, single or two shots; about 5 received placebo; per-sample allocation not given. Repertoires come from day 63 after the first vaccine or placebo injection. Study results and limitations: Breadth of non-spike TCRs did not differ between vaccinees and placebo recipients.

The CDR3 has 12 residues. V was clipped by 3 bases and J by 9 bases, with 6 bases between them. Germline V gives CDR1 MGHDK, CDR2 SYGVNS. The protocol was immunoSEQ multiplex PCR, while the TCRdb copy is restricted to in-frame clones and leaves out a portion. Of some 400,000 clones in the sample, about nine tenths were seen once. This clonotype was obtained from a person aged 18-60 years who received the Ad26.COV2.S COVID-19 vaccine or a placebo. The input for sequencing was peripheral blood, taken in a trial of Ad26.COV2.S vaccine versus placebo. J is TRBJ1-6 and V is TRBV25-1; no reliable D call. In nucleotides, the CDR3 is TGTGCCAGCAGTGACTACAGTTCACCCCTCCACTTT. Translation: CASSDYSSPLHF.